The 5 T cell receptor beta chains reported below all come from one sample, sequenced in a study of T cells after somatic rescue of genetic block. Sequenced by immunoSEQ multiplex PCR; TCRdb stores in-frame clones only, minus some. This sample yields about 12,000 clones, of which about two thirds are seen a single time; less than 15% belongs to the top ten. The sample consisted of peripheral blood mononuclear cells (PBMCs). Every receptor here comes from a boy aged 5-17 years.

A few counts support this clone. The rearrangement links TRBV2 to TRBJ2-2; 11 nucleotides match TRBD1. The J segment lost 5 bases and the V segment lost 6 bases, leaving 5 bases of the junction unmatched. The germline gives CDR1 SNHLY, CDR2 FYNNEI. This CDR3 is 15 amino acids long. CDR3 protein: CASRSGTGGTGELFF. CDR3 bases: TGTGCCAGCAGGTCCGGGACAGGGGGGACCGGGGAGCTGTTTTTT.

The CDR3, as DNA: TGCGCCAGCAGCTCTTTAACAGGGGTCCAAGAGACCCAGTACTTC. Translation gives CASSSLTGVQETQYF. V and J are TRBV5-1 and TRBJ2-5; 7 nucleotides align to TRBD1. CDR1 SGHRS and CDR2 YFSETQ come from the germline V gene. V shed 3 bases, J shed 1 base, and the junction held 6 bases outside the gene matches. This CDR3 contains 15 residues.

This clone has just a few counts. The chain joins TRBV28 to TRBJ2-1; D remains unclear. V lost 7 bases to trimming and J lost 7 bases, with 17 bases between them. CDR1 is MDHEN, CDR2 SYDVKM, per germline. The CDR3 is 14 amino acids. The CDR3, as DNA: TGTGCCAGCACTATTCGGCAGTTCCGGAATGAGCAGTTCTTC. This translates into CASTIRQFRNEQFF.

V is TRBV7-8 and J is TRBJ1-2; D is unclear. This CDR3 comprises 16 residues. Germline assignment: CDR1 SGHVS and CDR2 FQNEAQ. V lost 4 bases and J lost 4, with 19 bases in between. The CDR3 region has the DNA TGTGCCAGCAGCTCCTCTCAGTGGGCTCCCAGCTATGGCTACACCTTC. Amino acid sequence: CASSSSQWAPSYGYTF. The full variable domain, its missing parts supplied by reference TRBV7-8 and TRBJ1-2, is GAGVSQSPRYKVAKRGQDVALRCDPISGHVSLFWYQQALGQGPEFLTYFQNEAQLDKSGLPSDRFFAERPEGSVSTLKIQRTQQEDSAVYLCASSSSQWAPSYGYTFGSGTRLTVV.

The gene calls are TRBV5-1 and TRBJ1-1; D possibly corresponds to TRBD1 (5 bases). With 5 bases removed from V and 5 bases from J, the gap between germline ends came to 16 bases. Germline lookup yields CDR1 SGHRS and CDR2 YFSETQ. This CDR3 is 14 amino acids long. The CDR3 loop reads CASRDGGGVTEAFF. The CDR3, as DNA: TGCGCCAGCAGGGATGGCGGAGGGGTTACTGAAGCTTTCTTT.